One and the same sample provided the 5 T cell receptor beta chains below, sequenced in a study of regulatory T cells in long-lasting Graves disease. Arm-PCR of CDR3 regions and iRepertoire HTBI primers were the basis on which TCR beta libraries were built. TCRdb passed the multiplex PCR reads through MiXCR, listing each CDR3 protein once. The table records approximately 690,000 distinct CDR3 sequences, 25% to 35% of them present only once. The time point here: persistent/refractory GD, antithyroid drugs over 5 years with positive TRAb. Extracted PBMC RNA gave rise to the TCR library. The sample was peripheral blood mononuclear cells (PBMCs), taken when the disease was refractory, from a patient treated with antithyroid drugs. These receptors were obtained from a female donor with Graves disease.

A note on this clonotype: Just one base apart from a much larger clone, this may be a read error. The chain links TRBV2 to TRBJ2-2; tentatively, D is TRBD1 (6 bases). In germline, CDR1 is SNHLY, CDR2 FYNNEI. CDR3 length equals 14 residues. Here the CDR3 DNA reads TGTGCCAGCAGCCTGGACAGCCACACCGGGGAGCTGCTTTTT. Amino acid sequence: CASSLDSHTGELLF.

To note about this clonotype: Since a far larger clone is one base different, this is likely a read error. The CDR3 spells CASSRTGGYEQFF. The CDR3 nucleotides read TGTGCCAGCAGCCGGACAGGGGGCTACGAGCAGTTCTTC. This chain joins TRBV6-2 or TRBV6-3 and TRBJ2-1; 11 bases agree with TRBD1. J gave up 10 bases and V 6 bases, and 5 bases lay outside the gene matches. This CDR3 contains 13 residues. Germline loops: CDR1 MNHEY, CDR2 SVGEGT.

This clonotype was seen only a few times. The rearrangement uses TRBV3-1 and TRBJ1-3, with TRBD1 as a possible D gene (6 bases). Trimming left V 1 base short and J 4 bases short, with 8 bases between. This CDR3 is 14 amino acids long. The germline V gene has CDR1 LGHDT and CDR2 YNNKEL (reference sequence). The CDR3 loop is CASSQATGGNTIYF. CDR3 in DNA: TGTGCCAGCAGCCAAGCTACAGGGGGAAACACCATATATTTT.

To note about this clonotype: A much larger clone lies one base from this, so it may be a read error. The V gene is TRBV6-5, the J gene TRBJ1-1; the match to TRBD1 covers 9 bases. J gave up 4 bases and V 2 bases, and 2 bases lay outside the gene matches. The CDR3 is 14 residues long. Germline V gene lookup returns CDR1 MNHEY and CDR2 SVGAGI. The CDR3 loop reads CASSYGTGPTEAFF. CDR3 bases: TGTGCCAGCAGTTACGGGACAGGGCCCACTGAAGCTTTCTTT.

This chain links TRBV27 with TRBJ1-2, with 7 bases matching TRBD1. J gave up 7 bases and V 2 bases, and 4 bases lay outside the gene matches. This CDR3 comprises 13 residues. The germline V gene has CDR1 MNHEY and CDR2 SMNVEV (reference sequence). CDR3: CASSLQGGSGYTF. The CDR3 DNA is TGTGCCAGCAGTTTACAGGGGGGGAGTGGCTACACCTTC.